This entry describes one TCR beta chain. Germline CDR1 and CDR2: SGHRS and YFSETQ. This CDR3 has 15 residues. The record originates from a study of monozygotic twins with inflammatory bowel disease. After re-calling the 5' RACE reads, TCRdb lists one entry per CDR3 protein, DNA absent. The listing contains over 100,000 distinct CDR3 sequences. The receptor's source is a human donor with ulcerative colitis or Crohn's disease, or a healthy co-twin of an affected twin (not recorded which). Sequenced: blood. This sequence joins TRBV5-1 and TRBJ1-1; the D call of TRBD1 rests on TCRdb alone, since no DNA is present to check it. CDR3 residues: CASSLGTGEDTEAFF.